What follows is one TCR beta chain and its context. RNA extraction was followed by reverse transcription into cDNA, which acted as the sequencing template. Measured with immunoSEQ multiplex PCR; TCRdb has only the in-frame clones, and not every one. Of about 180,000 clones listed, about 70% are singletons. This record belongs to a study of CD8+ T cells in alopecia areata. Study details: Tofacitinib lasted 6 to 18 months, then 6 months off drug.

Germline assignment: CDR1 MGHRA and CDR2 YSYEKL. The CDR3 has 16 amino acids. V dropped 1 base and J dropped 3; count of bases not matched to a gene: 7. This chain connects TRBV4-1 to TRBJ1-2; TRBD1 agrees at 8 bases. The sequenced sample was CD8+ T cells sorted from blood, obtained at week 0. The receptor comes from a human donor with alopecia areata. CDR3 coding DNA: TGCGCCAGCAGCCAAGGGCCAGGGGGCGGCTACTATGGCTACACCTTC. As protein: CASSQGPGGGYYGYTF.